The clone carrying this T cell receptor (beta chain) has a handful of counts. Its antigen is unknown. The sample is drawn from a study of T cells after yellow fever vaccination. TCRdb analysed the 5' RACE reads with MiXCR anew, one entry per CDR3 protein. The data hold approximately 260,000 distinct CDR3 sequences, with approximately 13% observed a single time. Overall study findings and caveats: Only a small proportion of the clonotypes turned up in both the CD4 and the CD8 compartments, likely arising from convergent recombination. Most clones from primary vaccination were detected again post-booster (96% CD4, 70% to 90% CD8).

The sequenced sample was CD4+ T cells sorted from PBMCs, obtained 45 days after the yellow fever booster vaccination. This sequence was found in a man aged 30-40 years who received the YFV17D yellow fever vaccine.

The CDR3 region is CSVWDGNYGYTF. DNA of the CDR3: TGCAGTGTTTGGGACGGTAACTATGGCTACACCTTC. The chain employs TRBV20-1 and TRBJ1-2; TRBD1 is a possible D gene (5 bases). V dropped 7 bases and J dropped 1 base, with 10 bases sitting between them. This CDR3 contains 12 residues. Per the germline V gene, CDR1 is DFQATT and CDR2 is SNEGSKA (reference sequence).